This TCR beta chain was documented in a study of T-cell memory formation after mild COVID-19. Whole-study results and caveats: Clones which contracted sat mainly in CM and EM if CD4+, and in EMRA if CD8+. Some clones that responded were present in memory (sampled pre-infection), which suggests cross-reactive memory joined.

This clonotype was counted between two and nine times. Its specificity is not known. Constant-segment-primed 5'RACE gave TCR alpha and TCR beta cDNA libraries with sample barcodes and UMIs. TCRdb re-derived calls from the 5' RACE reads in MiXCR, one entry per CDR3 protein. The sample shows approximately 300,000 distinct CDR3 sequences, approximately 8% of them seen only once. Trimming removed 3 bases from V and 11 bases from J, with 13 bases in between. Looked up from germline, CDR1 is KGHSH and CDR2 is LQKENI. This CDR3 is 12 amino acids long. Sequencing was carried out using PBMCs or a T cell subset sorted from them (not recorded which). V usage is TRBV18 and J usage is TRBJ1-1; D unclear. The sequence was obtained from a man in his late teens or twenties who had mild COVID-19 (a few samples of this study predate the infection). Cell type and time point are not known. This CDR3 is CASSPAGNSAFF. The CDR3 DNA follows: TGTGCCAGCTCACCCGCGGGGAACTCGGCTTTCTTT.